The present entry profiles one T cell receptor beta chain with its context. The antigen is unknown. When replicate PCRs were run on sorted subsets, they used 200 ng DNA, about 30,000 T cell genomes. The method was immunoSEQ multiplex PCR; TCRdb's version includes in-frame clones alone and lacks a portion of them. The repertoire holds about 1.5 million clones, with approximately 98% as singletons. This sample stems from a study of shared clonotypes between healthy human individuals. Study conclusions and caveats: It was expected that sequencing depth would affect clonotype sharing among donors.

Adults of Caucasian background living in Nashville, Tennessee made up all donors. This receptor was obtained from a young man in good health. Sequenced input: naive CD4+ T cells sorted from blood. This sample's subset: CD45RA+ positively selected.

The CDR3 bases are TGCGCCAGCTATCTGGGGCAGGGCGATGAAAAACTGTTTTTT. Translated: CASYLGQGDEKLFF. The chain uses TRBV5-1 and TRBJ1-4; D perhaps matches TRBD1 (5 bases). V was trimmed by 7 bases and J by 6 bases, leaving 16 bases between them. The germline V gene encodes CDR1 SGHRS and CDR2 YFSETQ. The CDR3 totals 14 residues.